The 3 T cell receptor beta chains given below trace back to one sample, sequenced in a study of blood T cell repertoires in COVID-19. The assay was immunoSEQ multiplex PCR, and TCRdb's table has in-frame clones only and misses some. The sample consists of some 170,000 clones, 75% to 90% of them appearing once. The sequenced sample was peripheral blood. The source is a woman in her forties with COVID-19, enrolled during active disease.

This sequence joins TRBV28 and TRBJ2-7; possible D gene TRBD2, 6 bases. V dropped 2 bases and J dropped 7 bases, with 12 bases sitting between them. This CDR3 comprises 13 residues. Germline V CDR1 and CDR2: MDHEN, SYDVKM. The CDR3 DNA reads TGTGCCAGCAGTTTAGGAGGGGCTTGGGAGCAGTACTTC. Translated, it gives CASSLGGAWEQYF.

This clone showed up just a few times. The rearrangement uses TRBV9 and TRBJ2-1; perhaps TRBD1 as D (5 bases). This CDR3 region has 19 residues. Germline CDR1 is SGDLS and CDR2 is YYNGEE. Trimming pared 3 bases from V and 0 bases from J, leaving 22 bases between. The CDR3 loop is CASSARGWPFLTSYNEQFF. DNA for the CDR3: TGTGCCAGCAGCGCAAGGGGTTGGCCCTTCCTTACCTCCTACAATGAGCAGTTCTTC.

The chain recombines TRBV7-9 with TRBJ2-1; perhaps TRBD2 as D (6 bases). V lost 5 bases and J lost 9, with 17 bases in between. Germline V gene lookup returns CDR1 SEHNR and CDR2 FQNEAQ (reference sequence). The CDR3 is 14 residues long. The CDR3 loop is CASSLGSGVSEQFF. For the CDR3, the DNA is TGTGCCAGCAGCCTTGGTTCGGGGGTGAGTGAGCAGTTCTTC.